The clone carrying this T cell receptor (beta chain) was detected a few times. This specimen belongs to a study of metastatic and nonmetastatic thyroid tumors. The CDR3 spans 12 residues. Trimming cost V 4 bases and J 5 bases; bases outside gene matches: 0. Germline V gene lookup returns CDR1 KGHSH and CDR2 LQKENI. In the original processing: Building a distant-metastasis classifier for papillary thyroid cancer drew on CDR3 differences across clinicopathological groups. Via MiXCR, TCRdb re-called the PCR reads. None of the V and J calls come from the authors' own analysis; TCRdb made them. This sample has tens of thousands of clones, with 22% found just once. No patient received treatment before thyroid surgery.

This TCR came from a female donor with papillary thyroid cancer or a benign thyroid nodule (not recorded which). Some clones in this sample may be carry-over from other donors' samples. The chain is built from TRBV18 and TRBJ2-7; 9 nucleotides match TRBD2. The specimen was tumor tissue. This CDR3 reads CASSLAGDEQYF. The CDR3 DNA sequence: TGTGCCAGCTCACTAGCGGGAGACGAGCAGTACTTC.